This T cell receptor (beta chain) was identified during a study of radiation and T cells in renal cell carcinoma. Time point in this sample: blood 4 weeks post-SBRT, at nephrectomy. This sample's treatment: 15 Gy SBRT to primary tumor, nephrectomy 4 weeks later. After SBRT, blood was collected at 2 and 4 weeks, plus baseline. Clear cell pathology was present in this patient's renal cell carcinoma. CDR3 length equals 18 residues. Germline V gene data show CDR1 as LGHNT and CDR2 as FRNRAP. V dropped 0 bases and J dropped 3 bases, with 21 bases sitting between them. Produced via immunoSEQ multiplex PCR; TCRdb's table is partial and in-frame only. The sample contains some 100,000 clones, more than 65% of which appear only once.

The rearrangement uses TRBV12-5 and TRBJ2-7; the D gene is possibly TRBD2 (5 bases). The sequence was obtained from a man aged 60 to 69 with renal cell carcinoma. This specimen was blood, taken from a patient whose treatment included radiotherapy and nephrectomy. The CDR3 DNA is TGTGCTAGTGGTTTGGTAAACTTTAGGCTAGCCTTCGACTACGAGCAGTACTTC. Translated, it gives CASGLVNFRLAFDYEQYF.